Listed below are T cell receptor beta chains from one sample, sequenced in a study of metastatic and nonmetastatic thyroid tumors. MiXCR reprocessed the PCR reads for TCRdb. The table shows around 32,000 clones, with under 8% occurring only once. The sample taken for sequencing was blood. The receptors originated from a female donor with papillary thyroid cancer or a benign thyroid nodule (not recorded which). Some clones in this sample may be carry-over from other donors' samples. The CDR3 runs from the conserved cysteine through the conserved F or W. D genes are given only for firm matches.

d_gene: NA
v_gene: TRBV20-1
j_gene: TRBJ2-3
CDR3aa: CSAREMGATDTQYF

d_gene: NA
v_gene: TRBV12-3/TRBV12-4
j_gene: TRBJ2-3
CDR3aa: CASRCMIGTDTQYF

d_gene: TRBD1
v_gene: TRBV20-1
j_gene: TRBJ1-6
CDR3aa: CSARDSTGWDSPLHF

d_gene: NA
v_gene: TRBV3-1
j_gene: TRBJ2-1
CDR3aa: CASSPAGRNEQFF

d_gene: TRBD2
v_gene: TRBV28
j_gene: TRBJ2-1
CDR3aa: CASIPWGTPKIWTSGPYNEQFF

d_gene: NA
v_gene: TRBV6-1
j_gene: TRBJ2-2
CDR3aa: CASRRVSGTANTGELFF

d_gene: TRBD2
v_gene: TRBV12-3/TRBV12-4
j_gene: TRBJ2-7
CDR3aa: CASSWGGSEQYF

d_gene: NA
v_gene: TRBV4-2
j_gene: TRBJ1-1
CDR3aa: CASSQEKNTEAFF

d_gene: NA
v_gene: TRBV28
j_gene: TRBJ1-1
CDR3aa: CASSYPGAEAFF

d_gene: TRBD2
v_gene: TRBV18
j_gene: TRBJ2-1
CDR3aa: CASSPQSSGSHNEQFF

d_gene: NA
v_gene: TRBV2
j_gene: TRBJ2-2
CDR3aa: CASKGEGTGELFF

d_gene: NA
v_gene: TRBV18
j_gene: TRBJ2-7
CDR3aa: CASSPQGSEQYF

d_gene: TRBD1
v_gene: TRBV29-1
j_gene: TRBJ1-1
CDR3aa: CSVARQGNTEAFF

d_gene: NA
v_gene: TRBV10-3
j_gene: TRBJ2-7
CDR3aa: CAIMRDNSYEQYF

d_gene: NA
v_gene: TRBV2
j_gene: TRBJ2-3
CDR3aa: CASSVLGGTDTQYF

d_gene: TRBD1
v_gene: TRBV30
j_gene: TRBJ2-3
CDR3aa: CASDRGLSTDTQYF

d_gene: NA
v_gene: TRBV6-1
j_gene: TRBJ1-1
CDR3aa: CASSDGVGTEAFF

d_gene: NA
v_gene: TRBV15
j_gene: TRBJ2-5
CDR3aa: CATSRIPGPRETQYF

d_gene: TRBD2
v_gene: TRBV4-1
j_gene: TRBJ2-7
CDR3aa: CASSQFQRLAAPYEQYF

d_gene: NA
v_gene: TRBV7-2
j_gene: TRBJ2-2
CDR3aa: CASSSKLGGGELFF